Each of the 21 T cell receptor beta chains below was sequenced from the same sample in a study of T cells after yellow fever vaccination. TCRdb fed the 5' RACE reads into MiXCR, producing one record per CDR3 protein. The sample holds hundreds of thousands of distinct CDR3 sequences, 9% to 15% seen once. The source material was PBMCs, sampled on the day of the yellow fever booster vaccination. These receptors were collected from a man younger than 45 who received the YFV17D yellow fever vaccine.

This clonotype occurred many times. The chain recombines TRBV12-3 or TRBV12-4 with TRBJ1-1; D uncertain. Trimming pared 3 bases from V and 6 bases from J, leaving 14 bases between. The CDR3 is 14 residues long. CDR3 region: CASSFGRLGAEAFF. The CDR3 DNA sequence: TGTGCCAGCAGTTTCGGTCGACTAGGTGCTGAAGCTTTCTTT.

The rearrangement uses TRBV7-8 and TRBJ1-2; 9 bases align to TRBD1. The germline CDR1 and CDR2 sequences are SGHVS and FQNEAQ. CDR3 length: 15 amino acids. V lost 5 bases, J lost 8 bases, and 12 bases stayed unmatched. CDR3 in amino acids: CASSPRRDREGGYTF. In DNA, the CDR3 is TGTGCCAGCAGCCCAAGACGGGACAGGGAGGGCGGCTACACCTTC.

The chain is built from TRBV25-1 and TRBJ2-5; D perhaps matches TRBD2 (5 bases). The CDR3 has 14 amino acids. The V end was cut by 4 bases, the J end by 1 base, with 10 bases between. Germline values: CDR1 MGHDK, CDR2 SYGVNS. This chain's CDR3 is CASSAAGSQETQYF. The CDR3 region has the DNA TGTGCCAGCAGTGCTGCGGGCTCCCAAGAGACCCAGTACTTC.

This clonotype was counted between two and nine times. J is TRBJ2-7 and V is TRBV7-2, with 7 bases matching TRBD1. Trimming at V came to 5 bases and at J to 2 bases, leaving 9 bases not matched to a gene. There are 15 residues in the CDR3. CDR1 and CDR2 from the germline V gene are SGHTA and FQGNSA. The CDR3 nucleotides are TGTGCCAGCAGCCCGACAGGGAATGGTCCCTACGAGCAGTACTTC. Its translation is CASSPTGNGPYEQYF. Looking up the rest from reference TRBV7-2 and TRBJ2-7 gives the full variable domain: GAGVSQSPSNKVTEKGKDVELRCDPISGHTALYWYRQSLGQGLEFLIYFQGNSAPDKSGLPSDRFSAERTGGSVSTLTIQRTQQEDSAVYLCASSPTGNGPYEQYFGPGTRLTVT.

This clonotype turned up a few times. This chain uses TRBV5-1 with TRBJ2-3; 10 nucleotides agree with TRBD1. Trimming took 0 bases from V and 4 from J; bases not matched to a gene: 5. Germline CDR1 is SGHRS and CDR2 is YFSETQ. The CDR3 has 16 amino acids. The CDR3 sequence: CASSLANGQGADTQYF. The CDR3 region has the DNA TGCGCCAGCAGCTTGGCCAATGGACAGGGGGCAGATACGCAGTATTTT. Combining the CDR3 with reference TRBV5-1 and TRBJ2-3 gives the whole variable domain KAGVTQTPRYLIKTRGQQVTLSCSPISGHRSVSWYQQTPGQGLQFLFEYFSETQRNKGNFPGRFSGRQFSNSRSEMNVSTLELGDSALYLCASSLANGQGADTQYFGPGTRLTVL.

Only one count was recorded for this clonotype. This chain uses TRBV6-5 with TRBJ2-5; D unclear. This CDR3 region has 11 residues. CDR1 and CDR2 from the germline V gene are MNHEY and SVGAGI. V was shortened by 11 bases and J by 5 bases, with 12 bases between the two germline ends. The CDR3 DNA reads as TGTGCCTCGAAAGGGTTGGAGACCCAGTACTTC. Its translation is CASKGLETQYF.

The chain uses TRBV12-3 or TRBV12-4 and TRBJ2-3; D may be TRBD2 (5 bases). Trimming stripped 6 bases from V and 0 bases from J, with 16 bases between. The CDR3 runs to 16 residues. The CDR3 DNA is TGTGCCAGCAGCCGCGACACTCTAGCTAGCACAGATACGCAGTATTTT. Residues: CASSRDTLASTDTQYF.

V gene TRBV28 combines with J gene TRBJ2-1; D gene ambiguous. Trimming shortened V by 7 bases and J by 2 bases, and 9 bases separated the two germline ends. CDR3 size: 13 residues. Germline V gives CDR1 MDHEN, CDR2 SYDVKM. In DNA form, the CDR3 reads TGTGCCAGCAAAGGCGTCCCCTACAATGAGCAGTTCTTC. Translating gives CASKGVPYNEQFF.

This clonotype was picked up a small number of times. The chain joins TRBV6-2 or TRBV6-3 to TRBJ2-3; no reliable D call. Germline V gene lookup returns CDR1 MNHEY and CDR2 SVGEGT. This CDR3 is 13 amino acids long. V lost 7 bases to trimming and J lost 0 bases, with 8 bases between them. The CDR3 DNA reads TGTGCCAGCACGAGACGAAGCACAGATACGCAGTATTTT. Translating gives CASTRRSTDTQYF.

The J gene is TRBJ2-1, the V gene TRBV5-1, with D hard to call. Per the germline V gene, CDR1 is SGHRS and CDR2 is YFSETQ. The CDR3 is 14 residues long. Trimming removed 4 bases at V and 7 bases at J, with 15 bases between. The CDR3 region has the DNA TGCGCCAGCAGCGTCCAGGACCCCCCAAATGAGCAGTTCTTC. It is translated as CASSVQDPPNEQFF.

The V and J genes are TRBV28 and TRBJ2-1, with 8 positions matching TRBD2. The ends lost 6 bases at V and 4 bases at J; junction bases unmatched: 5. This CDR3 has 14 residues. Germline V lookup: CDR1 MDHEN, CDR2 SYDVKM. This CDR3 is CASRPPGGYNEQFF. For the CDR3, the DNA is TGTGCCAGCAGGCCACCGGGGGGGTACAATGAGCAGTTCTTC.

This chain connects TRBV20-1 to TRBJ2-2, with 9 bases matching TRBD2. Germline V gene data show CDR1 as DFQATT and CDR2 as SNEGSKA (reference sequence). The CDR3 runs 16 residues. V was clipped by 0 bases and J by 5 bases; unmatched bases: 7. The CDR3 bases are TGCAGTGCTAGAGATCATAATAGCGGGAGAACCGGGGAGCTGTTTTTT. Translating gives CSARDHNSGRTGELFF.

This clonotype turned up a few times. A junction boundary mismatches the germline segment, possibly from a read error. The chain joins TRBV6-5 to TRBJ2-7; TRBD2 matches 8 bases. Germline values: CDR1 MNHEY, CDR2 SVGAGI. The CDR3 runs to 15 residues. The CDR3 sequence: CARSYSSGLAWEQYF. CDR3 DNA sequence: TGTGCCAGAAGTTACAGCTCAGGACTAGCCTGGGAGCAGTACTTC.

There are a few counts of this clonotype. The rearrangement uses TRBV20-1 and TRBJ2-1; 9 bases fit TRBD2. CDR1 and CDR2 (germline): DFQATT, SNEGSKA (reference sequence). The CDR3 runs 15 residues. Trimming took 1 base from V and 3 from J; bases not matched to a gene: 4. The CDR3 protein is CSARGLAGIYNEQFF. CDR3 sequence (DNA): TGCAGTGCTAGAGGGCTAGCGGGAATCTACAATGAGCAGTTCTTC.

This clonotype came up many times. The CDR3 DNA is TGTGCCAGCAGCTCGGACGGGGCCAATGAGCAGTTCTTC. Protein sequence: CASSSDGANEQFF. The chain recombines TRBV7-2 with TRBJ2-1; TRBD1 or TRBD2 may be the D gene (5 bases each). This CDR3 has 13 amino acids. The germline V gene encodes CDR1 SGHTA and CDR2 FQGNSA. V was pared by 4 bases and J by 6 bases, with 10 bases between.

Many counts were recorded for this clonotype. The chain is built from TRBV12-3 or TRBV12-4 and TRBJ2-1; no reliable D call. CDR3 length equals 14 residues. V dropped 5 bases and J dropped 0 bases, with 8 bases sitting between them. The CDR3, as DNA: TGTGCCAGCAGTCTCCTTAGCTCCTACAATGAGCAGTTCTTC. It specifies CASSLLSSYNEQFF.

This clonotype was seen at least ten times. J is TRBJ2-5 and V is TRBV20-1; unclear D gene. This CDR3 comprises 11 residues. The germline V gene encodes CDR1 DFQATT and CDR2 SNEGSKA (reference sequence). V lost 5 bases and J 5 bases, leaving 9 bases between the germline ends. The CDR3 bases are TGCAGTGCTGACAATTACGAGACCCAGTACTTC. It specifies CSADNYETQYF.

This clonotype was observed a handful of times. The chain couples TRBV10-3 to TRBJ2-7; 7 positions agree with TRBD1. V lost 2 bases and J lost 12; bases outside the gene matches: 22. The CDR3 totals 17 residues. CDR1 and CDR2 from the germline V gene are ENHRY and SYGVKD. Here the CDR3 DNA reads TGTGCCATCAGTGAGATTCTTATGGGGACAGTTCGTTCGCACGGGTACTTC. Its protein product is CAISEILMGTVRSHGYF.

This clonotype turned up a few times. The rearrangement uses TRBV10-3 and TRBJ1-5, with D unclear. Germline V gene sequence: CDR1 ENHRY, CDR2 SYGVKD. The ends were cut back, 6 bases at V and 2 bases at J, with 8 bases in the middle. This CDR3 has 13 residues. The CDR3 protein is CAISQDGNQPQHF. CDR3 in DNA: TGTGCCATCAGCCAAGATGGCAATCAGCCCCAGCATTTT.

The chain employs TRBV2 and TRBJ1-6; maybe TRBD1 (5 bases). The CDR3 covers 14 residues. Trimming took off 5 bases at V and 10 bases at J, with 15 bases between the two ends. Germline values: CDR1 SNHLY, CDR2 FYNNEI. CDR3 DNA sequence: TGTGCCAGCAGTCTCCGGGACCAATTATCACCCCTCCACTTT. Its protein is CASSLRDQLSPLHF.

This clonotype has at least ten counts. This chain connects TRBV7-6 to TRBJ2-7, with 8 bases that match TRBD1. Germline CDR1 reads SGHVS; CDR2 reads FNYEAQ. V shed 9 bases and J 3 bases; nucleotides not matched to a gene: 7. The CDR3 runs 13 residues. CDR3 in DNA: TGTGCCAGTGGGACAGGTCGAGGCTACGAGCAGTACTTC. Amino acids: CASGTGRGYEQYF.